This T cell receptor (beta chain) was identified in a study of cytomegalovirus exposure and HLA in healthy donors. Study as a whole: Unique TCRs from HLA-typed donors, 70 million to 100 million of them, were held in an early data release. The study's findings and limits: The study labeled 164 TCR beta chains cytomegalovirus-associated. TCR beta V- and J-gene trimming was later associated with a missense DCLRE1C variant. Upon later analysis, HLA-associated TCR beta chains proved more clonally expanded than other, equally common chains.

13 Jbeta primers and 60 Vbeta primers were used for the PCR. TCRdb's copy holds only in-frame clones and misses some; the assay was immunoSEQ multiplex PCR. This table holds a few hundred thousand clones, 85% to 90% found once. There are a few counts of this clone. Its antigen is unknown. Looked up from germline, CDR1 is MGHRA and CDR2 is YSYEKL. Unmatched junction bases numbered 7, after V lost 3 bases and J lost 3 bases. The CDR3 consists of 15 residues. The sequencing sample was made of PBMCs. The sequence came from a young woman in good health and CMV-seronegative. The J gene is TRBJ2-7, the V gene TRBV4-1; 8 nucleotides line up with TRBD1. The chain's CDR3 is CASSHPGQGNYEQYF. The DNA of the CDR3 is TGCGCCAGCAGCCACCCCGGACAGGGAAACTACGAGCAGTACTTC.